The clone carrying this T cell receptor beta chain showed up just once. The record originates from a study of blood T cell repertoires in COVID-19. Study at large: Researchers got acute and convalescent COVID-19 samples from the United States, Italy and Spain. T cells, B-cell-depleted T cells, or PBMCs provided the cDNA or gDNA that served as material.

Source study methods: The authors estimated nucleated cell counts from reference gene primer amplification. Assay: immunoSEQ multiplex PCR; the TCRdb copy retains only in-frame clones and omits some. V, J and clone size reflect that table, while D and trimming were determined from the DNA. The table has about 280,000 clones, 88% seen once. Trimming cost V 5 bases and J 0 bases; bases outside gene matches: 3. CDR1 is SGHTA and CDR2 is FQGNSA in the germline V gene. This CDR3 has 15 residues. Sequencing was done on a sample of peripheral blood. The chain couples TRBV7-2 to TRBJ2-7, with 11 bases aligning to TRBD2. This receptor was obtained from a man younger than 35 with active or convalescent COVID-19. CDR3 sequence reads: CASSVSGGDSYEQYF. CDR3 in DNA: TGTGCCAGCAGCGTTAGCGGGGGGGACTCCTACGAGCAGTACTTC.